This T cell receptor beta chain stems from a study of OX40 agonist ivuxolimab in advanced cancers. Germline V lookup: CDR1 SGHRS, CDR2 YFSETQ. V lost 3 bases, J lost 1 base, and 7 bases lay in between. The CDR3 totals 13 residues. Patients were ineligible given autoimmune disease history or systemic immunosuppression. Findings and caveats of the study: The expanded peripheral T cells' antigen specificity was not determined. On average, CD8+ T cells showed a greater number of expanded clones than CD4+.

Generated by immunoSEQ multiplex PCR, the TCRdb table keeps only in-frame clones and is missing some. The sample lists tens of thousands of clones, roughly 90% occurring once. On this clone itself: What it recognizes is unknown.

This chain joins TRBV5-1 and TRBJ1-1, with D unresolved. This receptor was obtained from an adult with an advanced solid tumor such as melanoma, head and neck, liver or kidney cancer. Sequencing used CD4+ or CD8+ T cells sorted from blood, obtained in a trial of the OX40 agonist ivuxolimab. This CDR3 is CASSSTPNTEAFF. The CDR3 region has the DNA TGCGCCAGCAGCTCCACACCGAACACTGAAGCTTTCTTT.